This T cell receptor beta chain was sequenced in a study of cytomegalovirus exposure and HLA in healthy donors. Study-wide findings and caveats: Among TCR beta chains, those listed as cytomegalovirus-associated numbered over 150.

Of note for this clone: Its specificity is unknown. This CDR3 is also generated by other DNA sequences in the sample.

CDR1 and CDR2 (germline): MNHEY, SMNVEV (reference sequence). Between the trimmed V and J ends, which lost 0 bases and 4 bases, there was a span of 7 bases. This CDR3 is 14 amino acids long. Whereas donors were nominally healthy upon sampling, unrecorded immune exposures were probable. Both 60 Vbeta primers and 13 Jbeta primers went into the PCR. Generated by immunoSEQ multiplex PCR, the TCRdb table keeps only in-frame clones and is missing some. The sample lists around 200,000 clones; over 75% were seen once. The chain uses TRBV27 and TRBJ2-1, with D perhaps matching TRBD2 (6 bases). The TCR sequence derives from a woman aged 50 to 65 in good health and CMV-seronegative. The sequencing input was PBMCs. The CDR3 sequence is CASSLSGTYNEQFF. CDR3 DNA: TGTGCCAGCAGTTTATCCGGGACTTACAATGAGCAGTTCTTC.